This T cell receptor (beta chain) was sequenced for a study of shared clonotypes between healthy human individuals. As for the study in general: Each donor had three CD4 naive, three CD4 memory, two CD8 naive and one CD8 memory plate.

A remark on this clone: The antigen is unknown.

Regarding the study as a whole: Relative to their counterparts shared across all four donors, non-shared clonotypes exhibited diminished generation probabilities. Memory subsets had estimated richness that was generally smaller than that of naive subsets. About 5% was the fraction of naive CD4 clonotypes found shared across a handful of donors.

The protocol was immunoSEQ multiplex PCR, while the TCRdb copy is restricted to in-frame clones and leaves out a portion. The table includes about 2.4 million clones, roughly 93% detected once. Sequenced: naive CD4+ T cells from PBMCs. Indicated subset: CD45RA+ positively selected. The origin of this receptor is a man younger than 30 in good health. Some clones in this sample may be carry-over from other donors' samples.

In DNA, the CDR3 is TGTGCCAGCAGTTTAAGTCGTTCCTCCTACGAGCAGTACTTC. This gives the protein CASSLSRSSYEQYF. The chain couples TRBV6-6 to TRBJ2-7; D unresolved. The CDR3 covers 14 residues. The germline V and J ends were trimmed by 4 bases and 0 bases, with 10 bases remaining between them. The germline V gene has CDR1 MNHNY and CDR2 SVGAGI (reference sequence).